Sequencing of this T cell receptor (beta chain) was carried out in a study of CD8 T cells in Susac syndrome. Sequencing of TCR beta was undertaken in CD8+ and CD4+ T cells derived from blood. The multiple sclerosis controls were treatment-naive patients with relapsing-remitting disease that was stable or active. TEMRA cells were FACS-enriched and CD8+ and CD4+ T cells negatively isolated. RNA amounts of 0.5 to 1 ug underwent reverse transcription with random hexamers. Amplification of TCR beta CDR3 used immunoSEQ multiplex PCR across 54 Vbeta and 13 Jbeta. TCRdb recomputed calls from the immunoSEQ multiplex PCR reads with MiXCR, one row per CDR3 protein. Among about 150,000 distinct CDR3 sequences listed, about 95% were seen once. The TCR originated in a human donor with multiple sclerosis. Sequenced material: CD8+ T cells from PBMCs.

The CDR3 DNA follows: TGTGCCAGCAGCCCATTAGCGGGGGAGCAGTTCTTC. Protein sequence: CASSPLAGEQFF. The chain joins TRBV3-1 to TRBJ2-1, with TRBD2 matching 8 bases. The CDR3 contains 12 residues. Losses at the gene ends were 4 bases for V and 10 bases for J; bases not matched to a gene: 3. Germline values: CDR1 LGHDT, CDR2 YNNKEL (reference sequence).